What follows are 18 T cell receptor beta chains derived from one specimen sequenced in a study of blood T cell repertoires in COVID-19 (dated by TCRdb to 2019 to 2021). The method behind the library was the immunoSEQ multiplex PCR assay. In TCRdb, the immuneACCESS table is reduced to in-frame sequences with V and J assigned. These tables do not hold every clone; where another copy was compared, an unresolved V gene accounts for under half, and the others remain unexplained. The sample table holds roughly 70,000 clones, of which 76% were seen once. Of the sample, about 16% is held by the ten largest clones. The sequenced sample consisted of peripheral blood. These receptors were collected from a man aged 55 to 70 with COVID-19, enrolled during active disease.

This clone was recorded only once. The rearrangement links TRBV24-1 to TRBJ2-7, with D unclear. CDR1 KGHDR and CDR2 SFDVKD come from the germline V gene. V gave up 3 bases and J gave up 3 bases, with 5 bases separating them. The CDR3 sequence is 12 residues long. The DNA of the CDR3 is TGTGCCACCAGTGATAGACACTACGAGCAGTACTTC. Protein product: CATSDRHYEQYF.

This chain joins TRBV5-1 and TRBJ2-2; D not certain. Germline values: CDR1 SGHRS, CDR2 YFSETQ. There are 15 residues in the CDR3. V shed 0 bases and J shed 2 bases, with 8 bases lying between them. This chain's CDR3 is CASSLVAANTGELFF. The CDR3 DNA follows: TGCGCCAGCAGCTTGGTAGCAGCAAACACCGGGGAGCTGTTTTTT.

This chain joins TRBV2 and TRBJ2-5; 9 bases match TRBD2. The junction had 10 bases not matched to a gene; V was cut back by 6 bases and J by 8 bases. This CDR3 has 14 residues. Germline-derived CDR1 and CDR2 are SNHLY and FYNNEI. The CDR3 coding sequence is TGTGCCAGCAGCGCTAATAGCGGGGGCCCAACCCAGTACTTC. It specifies CASSANSGGPTQYF.

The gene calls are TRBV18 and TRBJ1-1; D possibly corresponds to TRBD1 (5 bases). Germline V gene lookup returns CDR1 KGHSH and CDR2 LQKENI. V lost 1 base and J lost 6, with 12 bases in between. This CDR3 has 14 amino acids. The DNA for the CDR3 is TGTGCCAGCTCACCACTGGGGGGGGGTTCTGAAGCTTTCTTT. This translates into CASSPLGGGSEAFF.

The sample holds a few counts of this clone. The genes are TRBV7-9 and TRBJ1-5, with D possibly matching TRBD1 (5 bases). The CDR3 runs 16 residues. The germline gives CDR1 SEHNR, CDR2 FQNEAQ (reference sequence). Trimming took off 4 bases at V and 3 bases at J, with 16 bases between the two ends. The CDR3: CASSSGHTGSNQPQHF. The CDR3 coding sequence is TGTGCCAGCAGCTCCGGCCATACAGGTTCCAATCAGCCCCAGCATTTT.

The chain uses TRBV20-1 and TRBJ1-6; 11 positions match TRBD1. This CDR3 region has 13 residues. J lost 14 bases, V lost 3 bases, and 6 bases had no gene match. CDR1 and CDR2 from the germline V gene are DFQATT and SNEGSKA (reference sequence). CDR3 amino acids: CSASLDRGPSLHF. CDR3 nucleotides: TGCAGTGCTAGTCTGGACAGGGGGCCCTCCCTCCACTTT.

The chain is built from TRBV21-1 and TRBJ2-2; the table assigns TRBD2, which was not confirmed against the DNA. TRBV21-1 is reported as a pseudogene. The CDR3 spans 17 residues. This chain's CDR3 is CASSKGEGRTPTGELFF. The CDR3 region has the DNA TGTGCCAGCAGCAAAGGTGAGGGAAGAACCCCCACCGGGGAGCTGTTTTTT.

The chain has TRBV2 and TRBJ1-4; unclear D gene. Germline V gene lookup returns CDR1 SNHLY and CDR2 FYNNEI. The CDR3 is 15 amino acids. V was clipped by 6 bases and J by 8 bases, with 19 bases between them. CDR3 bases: TGTGCCAGCAGCCTTGACAAGGGCAGGAGGGAAAAACTGTTTTTT. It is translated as CASSLDKGRREKLFF. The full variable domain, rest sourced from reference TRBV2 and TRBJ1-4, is EPEVTQTPSHQVTQMGQEVILRCVPISNHLYFYWYRQILGQKVEFLVSFYNNEISEKSEIFDDQFSVERPDGSNFTLKIRSTKLEDSAMYFCASSLDKGRREKLFFGSGTQLSVL.

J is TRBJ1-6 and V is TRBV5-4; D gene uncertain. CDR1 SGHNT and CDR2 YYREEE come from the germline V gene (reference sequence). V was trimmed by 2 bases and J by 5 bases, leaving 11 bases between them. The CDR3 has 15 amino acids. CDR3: CASSFITDHNSPLHF. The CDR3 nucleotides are TGTGCCAGCAGCTTCATAACAGATCATAATTCACCCCTCCACTTT.

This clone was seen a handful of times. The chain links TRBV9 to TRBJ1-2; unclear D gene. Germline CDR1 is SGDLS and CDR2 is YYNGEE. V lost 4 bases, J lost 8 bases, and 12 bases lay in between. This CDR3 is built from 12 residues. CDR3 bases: TGTGCCAGCAGCCCAACGGGTCGAGGCTACACCTTC. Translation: CASSPTGRGYTF.

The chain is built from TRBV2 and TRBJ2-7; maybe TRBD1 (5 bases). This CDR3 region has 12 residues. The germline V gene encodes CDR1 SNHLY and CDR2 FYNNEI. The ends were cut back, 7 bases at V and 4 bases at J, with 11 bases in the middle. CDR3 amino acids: CASKSDSYEQYF. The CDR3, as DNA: TGTGCCAGCAAGTCCGACAGTTACGAGCAGTACTTC. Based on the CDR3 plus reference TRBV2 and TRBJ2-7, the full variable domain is EPEVTQTPSHQVTQMGQEVILRCVPISNHLYFYWYRQILGQKVEFLVSFYNNEISEKSEIFDDQFSVERPDGSNFTLKIRSTKLEDSAMYFCASKSDSYEQYFGPGTRLTVT.

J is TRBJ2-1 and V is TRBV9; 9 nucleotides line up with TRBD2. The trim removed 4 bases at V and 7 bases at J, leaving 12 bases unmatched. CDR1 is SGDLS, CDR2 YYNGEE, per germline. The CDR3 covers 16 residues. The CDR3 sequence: CASSPQRELAGNEQFF. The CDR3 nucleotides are TGTGCCAGCAGCCCCCAGCGGGAGCTAGCGGGAAATGAGCAGTTCTTC.

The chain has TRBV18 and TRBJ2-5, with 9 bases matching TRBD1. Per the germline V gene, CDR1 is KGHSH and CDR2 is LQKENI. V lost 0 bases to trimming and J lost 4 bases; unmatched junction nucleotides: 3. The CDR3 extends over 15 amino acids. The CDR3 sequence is CASSPPGQGRETQYF. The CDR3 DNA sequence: TGTGCCAGCTCACCACCGGGACAGGGAAGAGAGACCCAGTACTTC. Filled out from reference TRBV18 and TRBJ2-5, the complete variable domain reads NAGVMQNPRHLVRRRGQEARLRCSPMKGHSHVYWYRQLPEEGLKFMVYLQKENIIDESGMPKERFSAEFPKEGPSILRIQQVVRGDSAAYFCASSPPGQGRETQYFGPGTRLLVL.

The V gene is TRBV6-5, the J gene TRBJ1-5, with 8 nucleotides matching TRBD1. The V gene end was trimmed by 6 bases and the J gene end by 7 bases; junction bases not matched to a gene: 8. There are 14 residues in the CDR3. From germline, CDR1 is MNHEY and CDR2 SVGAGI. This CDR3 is CASSRTGIGQPQHF. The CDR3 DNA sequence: TGTGCCAGCAGCAGGACAGGGATAGGCCAGCCCCAGCATTTT.

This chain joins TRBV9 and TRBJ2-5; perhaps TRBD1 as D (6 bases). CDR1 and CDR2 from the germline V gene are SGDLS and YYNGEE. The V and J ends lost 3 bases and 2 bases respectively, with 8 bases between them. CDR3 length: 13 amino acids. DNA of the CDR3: TGTGCCAGCAGCGCGGGACAACAAGAGACCCAGTACTTC. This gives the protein CASSAGQQETQYF.

The CDR3 loop is CASSPTSGWQETQYF. CDR3 coding DNA: TGTGCCAGCAGCCCGACTAGCGGCTGGCAAGAGACCCAGTACTTC. The chain is built from TRBV7-3 and TRBJ2-5, with TRBD2 matching over 9 bases. J was trimmed by 2 bases and V by 5 bases; bases with no gene match: 6. Germline V gene lookup returns CDR1 SGHTA and CDR2 FQGTGA. The CDR3 consists of 15 residues.

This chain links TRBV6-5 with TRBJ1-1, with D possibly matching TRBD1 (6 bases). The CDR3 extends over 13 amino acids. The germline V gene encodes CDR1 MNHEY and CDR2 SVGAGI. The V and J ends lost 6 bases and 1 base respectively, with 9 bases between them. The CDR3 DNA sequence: TGTGCCAGCAGCGGACAGAGGAACACTGAAGCTTTCTTT. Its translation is CASSGQRNTEAFF.

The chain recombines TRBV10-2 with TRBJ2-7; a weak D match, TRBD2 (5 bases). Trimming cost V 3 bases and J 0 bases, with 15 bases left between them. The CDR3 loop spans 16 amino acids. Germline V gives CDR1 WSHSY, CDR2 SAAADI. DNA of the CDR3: TGCGCCAGCAGTGATATCGGCGGGTCTGCCTCCTACGAGCAGTACTTC. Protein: CASSDIGGSASYEQYF.